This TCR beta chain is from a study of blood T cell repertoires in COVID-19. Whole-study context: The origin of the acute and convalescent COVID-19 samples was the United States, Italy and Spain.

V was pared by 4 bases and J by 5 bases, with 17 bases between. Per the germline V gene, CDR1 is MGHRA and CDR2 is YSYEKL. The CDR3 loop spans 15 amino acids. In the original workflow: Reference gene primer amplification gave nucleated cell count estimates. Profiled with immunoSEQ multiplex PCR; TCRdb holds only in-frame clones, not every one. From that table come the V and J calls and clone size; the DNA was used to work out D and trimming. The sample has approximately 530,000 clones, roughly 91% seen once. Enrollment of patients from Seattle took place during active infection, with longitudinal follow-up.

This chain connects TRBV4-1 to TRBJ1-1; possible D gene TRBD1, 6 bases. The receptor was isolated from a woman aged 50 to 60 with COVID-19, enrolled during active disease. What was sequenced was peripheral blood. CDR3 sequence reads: CASSLREGDLTEAFF. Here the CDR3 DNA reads TGCGCCAGCAGCCTCCGAGAGGGGGATTTGACTGAAGCTTTCTTT.